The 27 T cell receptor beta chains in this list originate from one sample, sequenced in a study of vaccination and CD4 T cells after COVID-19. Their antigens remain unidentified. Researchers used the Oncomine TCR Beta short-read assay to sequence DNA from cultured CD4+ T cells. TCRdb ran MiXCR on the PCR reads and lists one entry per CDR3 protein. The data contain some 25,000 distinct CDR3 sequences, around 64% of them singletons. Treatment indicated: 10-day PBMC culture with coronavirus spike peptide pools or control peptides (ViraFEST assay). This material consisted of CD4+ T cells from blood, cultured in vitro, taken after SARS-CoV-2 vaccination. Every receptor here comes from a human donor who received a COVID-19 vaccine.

The CDR3 is CASSISVASGGYEQYF. For the CDR3, the DNA is TGTGCCAGTAGTATCTCCGTGGCTAGCGGGGGATACGAGCAGTACTTC. This chain links TRBV19 with TRBJ2-7, with 10 bases that match TRBD2. The V gene's germline CDR1 is LNHDA and CDR2 SQIVND (reference sequence). This CDR3 comprises 16 residues. The junction had 9 bases not matched to a gene; V was cut back by 3 bases and J by 4 bases.

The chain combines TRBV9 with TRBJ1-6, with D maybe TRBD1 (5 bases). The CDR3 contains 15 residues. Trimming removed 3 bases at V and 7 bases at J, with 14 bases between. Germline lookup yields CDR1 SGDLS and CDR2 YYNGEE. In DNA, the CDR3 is TGTGCCAGCAGCGGGACTTCTGGGGGGAATTCACCCCTCCACTTT. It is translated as CASSGTSGGNSPLHF.

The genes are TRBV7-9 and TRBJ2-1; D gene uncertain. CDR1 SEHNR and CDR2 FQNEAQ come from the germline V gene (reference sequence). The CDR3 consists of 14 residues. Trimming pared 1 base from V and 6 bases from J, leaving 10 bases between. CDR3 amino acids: CASSLGGFGNEQFF. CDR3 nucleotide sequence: TGTGCCAGCAGCTTAGGAGGTTTTGGCAATGAGCAGTTCTTC. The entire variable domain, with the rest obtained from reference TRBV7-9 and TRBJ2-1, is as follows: DTGVSQNPRHKITKRGQNVTFRCDPISEHNRLYWYRQTLGQGPEFLTYFQNEAQLEKSRLLSDRFSAERPKGSFSTLEIQRTEQGDSAMYLCASSLGGFGNEQFFGPGTRLTVL.

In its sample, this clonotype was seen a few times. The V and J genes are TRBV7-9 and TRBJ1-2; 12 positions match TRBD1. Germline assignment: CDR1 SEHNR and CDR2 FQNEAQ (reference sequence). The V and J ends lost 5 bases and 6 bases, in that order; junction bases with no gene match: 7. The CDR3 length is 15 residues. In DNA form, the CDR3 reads TGTGCCAGCAGCCCTGGGACAGGGGGCAACAATGGCTACACCTTC. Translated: CASSPGTGGNNGYTF.

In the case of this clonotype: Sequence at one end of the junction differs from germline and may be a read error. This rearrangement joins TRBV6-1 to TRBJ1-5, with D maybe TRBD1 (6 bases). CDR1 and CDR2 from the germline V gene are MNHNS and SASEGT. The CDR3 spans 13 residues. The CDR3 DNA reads TGTGCCAGCAATACAGGGACATCCCAGCCCCATCATTTT. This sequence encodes CASNTGTSQPHHF.

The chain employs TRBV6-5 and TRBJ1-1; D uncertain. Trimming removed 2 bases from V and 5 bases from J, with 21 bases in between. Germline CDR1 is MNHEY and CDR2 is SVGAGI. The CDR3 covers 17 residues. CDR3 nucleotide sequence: TGTGCCAGCAGTTACGACATGGAGGGCGAAGGCCAAACTGAAGCTTTCTTT. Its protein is CASSYDMEGEGQTEAFF.

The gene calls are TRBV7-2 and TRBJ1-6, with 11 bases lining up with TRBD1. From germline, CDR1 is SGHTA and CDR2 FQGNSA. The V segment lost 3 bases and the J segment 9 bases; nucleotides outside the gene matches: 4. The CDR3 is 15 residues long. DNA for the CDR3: TGTGCCAGCAGCTTCACCGGGACAGGGGGTTCACCCCTCCACTTT. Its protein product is CASSFTGTGGSPLHF. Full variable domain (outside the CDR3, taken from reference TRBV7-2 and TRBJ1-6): GAGVSQSPSNKVTEKGKDVELRCDPISGHTALYWYRQSLGQGLEFLIYFQGNSAPDKSGLPSDRFSAERTGGSVSTLTIQRTQQEDSAVYLCASSFTGTGGSPLHFGNGTRLTVT.

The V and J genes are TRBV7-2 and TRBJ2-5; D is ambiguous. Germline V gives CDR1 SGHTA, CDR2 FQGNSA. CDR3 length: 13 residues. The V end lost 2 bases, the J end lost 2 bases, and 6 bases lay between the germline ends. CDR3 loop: CASSLLQQETQYF. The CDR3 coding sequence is TGTGCCAGCAGCTTACTACAGCAAGAGACCCAGTACTTC.

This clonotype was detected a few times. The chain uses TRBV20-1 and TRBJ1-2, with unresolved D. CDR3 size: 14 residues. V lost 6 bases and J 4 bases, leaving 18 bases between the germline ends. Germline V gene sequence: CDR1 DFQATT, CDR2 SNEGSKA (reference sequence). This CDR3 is CSAKRSGLSYGYTF. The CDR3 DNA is TGCAGTGCCAAAAGGAGCGGGCTAAGCTATGGCTACACCTTC.

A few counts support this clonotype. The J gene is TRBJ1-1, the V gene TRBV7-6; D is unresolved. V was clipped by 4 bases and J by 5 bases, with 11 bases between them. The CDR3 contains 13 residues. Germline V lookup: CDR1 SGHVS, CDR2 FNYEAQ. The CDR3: CASSSWARTEAFF. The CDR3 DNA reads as TGTGCCAGCAGCTCCTGGGCGCGGACTGAAGCTTTCTTT.

This CDR3 reads CASRDREYYGYTF. The DNA of the CDR3 is TGTGCCAGCAGGGACAGGGAGTACTATGGCTACACCTTC. This chain links TRBV27 with TRBJ1-2, with TRBD1 matching over 8 bases. Trimming at V came to 6 bases and at J to 3 bases, leaving 3 bases not matched to a gene. CDR3 length equals 13 residues. Per germline, CDR1 MNHEY and CDR2 SMNVEV (reference sequence).

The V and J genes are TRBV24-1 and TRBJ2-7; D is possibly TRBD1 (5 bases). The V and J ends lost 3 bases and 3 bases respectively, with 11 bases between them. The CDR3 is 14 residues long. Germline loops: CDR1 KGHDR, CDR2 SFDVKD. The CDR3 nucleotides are TGTGCCACCAGTGATAAGACAGTTATCTACGAGCAGTACTTC. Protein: CATSDKTVIYEQYF.

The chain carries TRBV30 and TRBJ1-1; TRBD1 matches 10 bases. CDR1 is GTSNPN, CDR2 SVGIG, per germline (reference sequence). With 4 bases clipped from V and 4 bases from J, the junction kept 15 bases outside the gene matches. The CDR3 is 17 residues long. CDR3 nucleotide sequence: TGTGCCTGGATCCCGTGGACAGGGGGTTGGTTTGGCACTGAAGCTTTCTTT. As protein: CAWIPWTGGWFGTEAFF.

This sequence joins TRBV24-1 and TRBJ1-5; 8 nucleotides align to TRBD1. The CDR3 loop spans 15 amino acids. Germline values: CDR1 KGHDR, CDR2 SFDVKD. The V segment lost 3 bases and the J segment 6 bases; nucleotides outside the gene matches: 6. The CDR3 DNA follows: TGTGCCACCAGTGATCCCAGGGGGCCGGGTCAGCCCCAGCATTTT. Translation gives CATSDPRGPGQPQHF.

CDR3 DNA: TGTGCCAGCAGCTCTGGGGGGGGGAATAATTCACCCCTCCACTTT. This gives the protein CASSSGGGNNSPLHF. This chain joins TRBV5-6 and TRBJ1-6; maybe TRBD1 (5 bases). V was pared by 3 bases and J by 5 bases, with 12 bases between. Per germline, CDR1 SGHDT and CDR2 YYEEEE. There are 15 residues in the CDR3.

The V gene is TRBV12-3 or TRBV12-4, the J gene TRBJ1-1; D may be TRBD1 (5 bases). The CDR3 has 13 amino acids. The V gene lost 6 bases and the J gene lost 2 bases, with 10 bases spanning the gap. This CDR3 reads CASRSTGNTEAFF. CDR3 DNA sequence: TGTGCCAGCAGGAGTACAGGCAACACTGAAGCTTTCTTT.

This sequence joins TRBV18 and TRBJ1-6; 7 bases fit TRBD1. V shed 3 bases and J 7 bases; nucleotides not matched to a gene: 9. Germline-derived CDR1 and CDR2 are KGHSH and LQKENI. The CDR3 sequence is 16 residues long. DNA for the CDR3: TGTGCCAGCTCACCGGAGGCAGGGGGTGAAAATTCACCCCTCCACTTT. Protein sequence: CASSPEAGGENSPLHF.

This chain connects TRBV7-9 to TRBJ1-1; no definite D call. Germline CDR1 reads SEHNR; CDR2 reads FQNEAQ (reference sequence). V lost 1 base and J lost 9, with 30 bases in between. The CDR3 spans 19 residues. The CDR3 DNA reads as TGTGCCAGCAGCTTAGTTAACGCGTACCCGTCAGATCCTCGAGGACAAGCTTTCTTT. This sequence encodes CASSLVNAYPSDPRGQAFF.

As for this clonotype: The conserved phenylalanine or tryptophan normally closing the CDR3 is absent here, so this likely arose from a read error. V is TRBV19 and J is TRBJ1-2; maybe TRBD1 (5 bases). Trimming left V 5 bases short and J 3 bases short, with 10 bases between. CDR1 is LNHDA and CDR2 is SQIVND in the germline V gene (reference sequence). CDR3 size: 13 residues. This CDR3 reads CASSPGLYYGYTV. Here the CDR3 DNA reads TGTGCCAGTAGTCCGGGACTTTACTATGGCTACACCGTC.

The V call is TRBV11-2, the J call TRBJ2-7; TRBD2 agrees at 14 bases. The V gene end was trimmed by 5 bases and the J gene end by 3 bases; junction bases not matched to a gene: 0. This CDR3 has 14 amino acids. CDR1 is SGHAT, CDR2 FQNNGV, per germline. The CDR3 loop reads CASSGTSGSYEQYF. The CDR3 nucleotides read TGTGCCAGCAGCGGGACTAGCGGGAGCTACGAGCAGTACTTC.

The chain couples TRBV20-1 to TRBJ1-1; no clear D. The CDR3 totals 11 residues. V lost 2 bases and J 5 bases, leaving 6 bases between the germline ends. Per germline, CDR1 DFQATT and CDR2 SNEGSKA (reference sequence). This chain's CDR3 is CSARSGTEAFF. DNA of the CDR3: TGCAGTGCTAGAAGCGGGACTGAAGCTTTCTTT.

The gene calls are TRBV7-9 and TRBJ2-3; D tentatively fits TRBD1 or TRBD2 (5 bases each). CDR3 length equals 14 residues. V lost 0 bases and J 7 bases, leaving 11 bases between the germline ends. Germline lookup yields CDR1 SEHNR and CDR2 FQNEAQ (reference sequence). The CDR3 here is CASSLALGGNTQYF. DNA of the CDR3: TGTGCCAGCAGCTTAGCGCTTGGGGGAAATACGCAGTATTTT.

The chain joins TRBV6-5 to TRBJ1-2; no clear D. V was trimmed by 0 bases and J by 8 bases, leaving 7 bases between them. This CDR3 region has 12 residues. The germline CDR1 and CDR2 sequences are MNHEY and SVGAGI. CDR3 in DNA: TGTGCCAGCAGTTACTCCCCGCGGGGCTACACCTTC. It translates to CASSYSPRGYTF.

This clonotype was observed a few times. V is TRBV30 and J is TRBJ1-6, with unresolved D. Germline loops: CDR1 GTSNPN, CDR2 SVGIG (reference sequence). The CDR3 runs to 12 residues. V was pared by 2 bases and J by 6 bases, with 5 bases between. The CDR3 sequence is CAWSLGNSPLHF. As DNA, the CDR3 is TGTGCCTGGAGTCTCGGTAATTCACCCCTCCACTTT. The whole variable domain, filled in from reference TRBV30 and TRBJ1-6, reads SQTIHQWPATLVQPVGSPLSLECTVEGTSNPNLYWYRQAAGRGLQLLFYSVGIGQISSEVPQNLSASRPQDRQFILSSKKLLLSDSGFYLCAWSLGNSPLHFGNGTRLTVT.

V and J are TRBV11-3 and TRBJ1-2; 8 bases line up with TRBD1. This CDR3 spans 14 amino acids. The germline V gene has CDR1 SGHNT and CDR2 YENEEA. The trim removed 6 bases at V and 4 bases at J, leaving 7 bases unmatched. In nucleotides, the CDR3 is TGTGCCAGCAGTTCGGGACAGGACCTCTATGGCTACACCTTC. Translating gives CASSSGQDLYGYTF.

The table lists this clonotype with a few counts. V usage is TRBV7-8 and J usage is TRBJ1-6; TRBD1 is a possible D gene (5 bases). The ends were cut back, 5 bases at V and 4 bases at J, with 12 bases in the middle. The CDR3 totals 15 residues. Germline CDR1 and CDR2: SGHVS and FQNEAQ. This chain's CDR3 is CASSHREGYNSPLHF. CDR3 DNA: TGTGCCAGCAGCCACCGTGAGGGGTATAATTCACCCCTCCACTTT.

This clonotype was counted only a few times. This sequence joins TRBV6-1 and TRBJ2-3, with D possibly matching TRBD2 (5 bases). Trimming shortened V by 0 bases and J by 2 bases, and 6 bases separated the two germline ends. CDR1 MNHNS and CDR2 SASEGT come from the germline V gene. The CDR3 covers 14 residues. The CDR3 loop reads CASSEAGDTDTQYF. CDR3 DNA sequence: TGTGCCAGCAGTGAAGCGGGAGACACAGATACGCAGTATTTT.